These 23 T cell receptor beta chains were sequenced from one sample in a study of blood T cell repertoires in COVID-19. Libraries were prepared by immunoSEQ multiplex PCR; TCRdb keeps only in-frame clonotypes and omits some of them. This sample yields 200,000 to 300,000 clones, of which around 88% are seen a single time; about 1.2% belongs to the top ten. Source material: PBMCs or T cells enriched from blood (not recorded which). The receptors shown here come from a woman aged 40 to 50 with acute COVID-19.

This chain links TRBV24-1 with TRBJ2-2; D is perhaps TRBD2 (7 bases). V was pared by 4 bases and J by 5 bases, with 19 bases between. CDR1 and CDR2 from the germline V gene are KGHDR and SFDVKD. The CDR3 loop spans 17 amino acids. The CDR3 DNA is TGTGCCACCAGTGACGCATGGGGGGGCTATCGGACCGGGGAGCTGTTTTTT. It specifies CATSDAWGGYRTGELFF.

This clone appeared once. V gene TRBV12-3 or TRBV12-4 combines with J gene TRBJ1-1; the match to TRBD1 covers 10 bases. The V gene end was trimmed by 5 bases and the J gene end by 8 bases; junction bases not matched to a gene: 5. The CDR3 consists of 13 residues. CDR3 region: CASSPRTGGEAFF. The CDR3 nucleotides are TGTGCCAGCAGTCCCCGGACAGGGGGAGAAGCTTTCTTT.

The rearrangement links TRBV11-2 to TRBJ2-7, with TRBD2 matching over 7 bases. The CDR3 is 14 amino acids. Germline V CDR1 and CDR2: SGHAT, FQNNGV. The V gene end was trimmed by 3 bases and the J gene end by 4 bases; junction bases not matched to a gene: 6. CDR3 loop: CASSLSLAEYEQYV. The CDR3 DNA sequence: TGTGCCAGCAGCTTGTCGCTAGCGGAGTACGAGCAGTACGTC.

V usage is TRBV7-8 and J usage is TRBJ1-1, with D perhaps matching TRBD1 (5 bases). Germline loops: CDR1 SGHVS, CDR2 FQNEAQ. Deletions cut 0 bases from V and 4 bases from J, with 18 bases between. CDR3 length: 17 amino acids. In DNA, the CDR3 is TGTGCCAGCAGCTTAGCGTCTAATATTCTGGGGGGCACTGAAGCTTTCTTT. As protein: CASSLASNILGGTEAFF.

The V and J genes are TRBV28 and TRBJ2-7, with 10 bases aligning to TRBD2. The length of the CDR3 is 15 residues. Germline V gene lookup returns CDR1 MDHEN and CDR2 SYDVKM. The trim removed 6 bases at V and 0 bases at J, leaving 5 bases unmatched. CDR3: CASSHGTSASYEQYF. As DNA, the CDR3 is TGTGCCAGCAGCCATGGGACTAGCGCCTCCTACGAGCAGTACTTC.

This chain connects TRBV30 to TRBJ2-3, with 10 bases identical to TRBD2. This CDR3 spans 15 amino acids. The ends lost 1 base at V and 5 bases at J; junction bases unmatched: 6. Germline assignment: CDR1 GTSNPN and CDR2 SVGIG (reference sequence). The CDR3 spells CAWSGLAGVGDTQYF. CDR3 nucleotide sequence: TGTGCCTGGAGTGGGCTAGCGGGAGTTGGAGATACGCAGTATTTT. Full variable domain (remainder filled in from reference TRBV30 and TRBJ2-3): SQTIHQWPATLVQPVGSPLSLECTVEGTSNPNLYWYRQAAGRGLQLLFYSVGIGQISSEVPQNLSASRPQDRQFILSSKKLLLSDSGFYLCAWSGLAGVGDTQYFGPGTRLTVL.

This clone has just a few counts. This chain links TRBV11-2 with TRBJ2-1; 13 positions agree with TRBD2. CDR3 length equals 17 residues. The germline V gene encodes CDR1 SGHAT and CDR2 FQNNGV. V was pared by 1 base and J by 10 bases, with 10 bases of the junction left unmatched. The CDR3 reads CASSLVARTSGSGEQFF. In nucleotides, the CDR3 is TGTGCCAGCAGCTTAGTAGCCCGGACTAGCGGGAGCGGGGAGCAGTTCTTC.

The J gene is TRBJ2-3, the V gene TRBV5-4, with TRBD2 matching 8 bases. The CDR3 is 16 residues long. Per germline, CDR1 SGHNT and CDR2 YYREEE (reference sequence). The V gene end was trimmed by 0 bases and the J gene end by 0 bases; junction bases not matched to a gene: 3. CDR3 in amino acids: CASSLAGTRSTDTQYF. The CDR3 DNA is TGTGCCAGCAGCTTGGCCGGGACTAGAAGCACAGATACGCAGTATTTT.

J is TRBJ2-1 and V is TRBV5-1; no reliable D call. Germline V CDR1 and CDR2: SGHRS, YFSETQ. The CDR3 totals 15 residues. Trimming took off 0 bases at V and 0 bases at J, with 7 bases between the two ends. CDR3 loop: CASSLVGVSYNEQFF. The CDR3 DNA is TGCGCCAGCAGCTTGGTGGGCGTCTCCTACAATGAGCAGTTCTTC.

For this clone: Other DNA sequences in the same sample also yield this CDR3. This chain uses TRBV28 with TRBJ1-6; D is unclear. CDR1 MDHEN and CDR2 SYDVKM come from the germline V gene. The CDR3 runs to 12 residues. Deletions cut 6 bases from V and 7 bases from J, with 7 bases between. This CDR3 is CASRGGNSPLHF. CDR3 nucleotides: TGTGCCAGCAGAGGCGGAAATTCACCCCTCCACTTT.

V gene TRBV30 combines with J gene TRBJ2-7; D gene uncertain. The CDR3 has 12 residues. The V gene's germline CDR1 is GTSNPN and CDR2 SVGIG (reference sequence). The V gene lost 0 bases and the J gene lost 4 bases, with 7 bases spanning the gap. The CDR3, as DNA: TGTGCCTGGAGTGTATCTAGTTACGAGCAGTACTTC. This translates into CAWSVSSYEQYF.

V usage is TRBV9 and J usage is TRBJ2-1, with 7 bases that match TRBD1. The CDR3 spans 15 residues. Per the germline V gene, CDR1 is SGDLS and CDR2 is YYNGEE. V shed 3 bases and J 5 bases; nucleotides not matched to a gene: 8. The CDR3 is CASSGGFGQDNEQFF. The CDR3, as DNA: TGTGCCAGCAGCGGGGGGTTCGGACAGGACAATGAGCAGTTCTTC.

Written as DNA, the CDR3 is TGTGCCAGCTCACCACTGGGAGAAGGCACTGAAGCTTTCTTT. This encodes CASSPLGEGTEAFF. The rearrangement uses TRBV18 and TRBJ1-1; D ambiguous. Trimming pared 1 base from V and 4 bases from J, leaving 10 bases between. CDR3 length: 14 amino acids. Germline values: CDR1 KGHSH, CDR2 LQKENI.

The chain couples TRBV6-5 to TRBJ2-1; 9 nucleotides agree with TRBD1. Germline V gene sequence: CDR1 MNHEY, CDR2 SVGAGI. V was pared by 9 bases and J by 8 bases, with 11 bases of the junction left unmatched. This CDR3 comprises 14 residues. The CDR3 sequence: CASGKGQGRDEQFF. In DNA form, the CDR3 reads TGTGCCAGTGGCAAGGGACAGGGAAGGGATGAGCAGTTCTTC.

The J gene is TRBJ2-7, the V gene TRBV2, with 10 bases aligning to TRBD1. The germline V gene encodes CDR1 SNHLY and CDR2 FYNNEI. Trimming cost V 5 bases and J 5 bases; bases outside gene matches: 9. This CDR3 has 15 residues. The CDR3 reads CASSKIRQGANEQYV. CDR3 in DNA: TGTGCCAGCAGTAAAATCAGACAGGGGGCGAACGAGCAGTACGTC.

This clone was picked up one time. V gene TRBV5-4 combines with J gene TRBJ1-1, with D perhaps TRBD1 (6 bases). V dropped 3 bases and J dropped 1 base, with 10 bases sitting between them. There are 14 residues in the CDR3. Germline-derived CDR1 and CDR2 are SGHNT and YYREEE (reference sequence). The CDR3 spells CASSYLQGNTEAFF. CDR3 bases: TGTGCCAGCAGCTACCTACAGGGGAACACTGAAGCTTTCTTT.

The chain is built from TRBV28 and TRBJ1-2; 7 bases match TRBD1. The J segment lost 4 bases and the V segment lost 1 base, leaving 6 bases of the junction unmatched. The germline V gene has CDR1 MDHEN and CDR2 SYDVKM. CDR3 length equals 15 residues. This CDR3 is CASSLFAGGFYGYTF. CDR3 in DNA: TGTGCCAGCAGTTTATTCGCAGGGGGGTTCTATGGCTACACCTTC.

The chain employs TRBV3-1 (or the pseudogene TRBV3-2) and TRBJ2-7, with 11 nucleotides matching TRBD2. Germline CDR1 reads LGHDT; CDR2 reads YNNKEL (reference sequence). The CDR3 extends over 20 amino acids. The ends lost 0 bases at V and 1 base at J; junction bases unmatched: 14. The CDR3 region is CASSQDIGASGRLGSYEQYF. The CDR3 DNA sequence: TGTGCCAGCAGCCAAGATATCGGGGCTAGCGGGAGGCTAGGGTCCTACGAGCAGTACTTC.

The gene calls are TRBV3-1 (or the pseudogene TRBV3-2) and TRBJ1-3, with 9 positions matching TRBD1. CDR1 is LGHDT, CDR2 YNNKEL, per germline (reference sequence). The CDR3 covers 17 residues. V lost 2 bases and J lost 4; bases outside the gene matches: 9. CDR3 region: CASSQPPDRGRGNTIYF. The DNA for the CDR3 is TGTGCCAGCAGCCAACCTCCTGACAGGGGGAGAGGAAACACCATATATTTT.

The CDR3 sequence: CASSFRFGSRQGYGEAFF. CDR3 in DNA: TGTGCCAGCAGTTTCCGTTTCGGCAGTAGACAGGGGTATGGTGAAGCTTTCTTT. V and J are TRBV28 and TRBJ1-1; TRBD1 aligns across 8 bases. The germline V gene has CDR1 MDHEN and CDR2 SYDVKM. V lost 3 bases, J lost 7 bases, and 19 bases stayed unmatched. The CDR3 length is 18 residues.

The CDR3 coding sequence is TGTGCCTGGAGTCGGGACAACTATCAGCCCCAGCATTTT. Protein: CAWSRDNYQPQHF. The genes are TRBV30 and TRBJ1-5, with a tentative D call TRBD1 (6 bases). Germline V gene sequence: CDR1 GTSNPN, CDR2 SVGIG (reference sequence). With 2 bases removed from V and 5 bases from J, the gap between germline ends came to 10 bases. This CDR3 spans 13 amino acids.

This chain links TRBV6-5 with TRBJ2-7; weak D call: TRBD2 (5 bases). From germline, CDR1 is MNHEY and CDR2 SVGAGI. The CDR3 has 13 residues. The V gene lost 5 bases and the J gene lost 3 bases, with 11 bases spanning the gap. In nucleotides, the CDR3 is TGTGCCAGCAGTCGCGGGCCCCTCTACGAGCAGTACGTC. Amino acids: CASSRGPLYEQYV.

V usage is TRBV4-3 and J usage is TRBJ1-1; D perhaps matches TRBD1 (5 bases). The CDR3 is made up of 14 amino acids. In germline, CDR1 is LGHNA, CDR2 YSLEER. With 1 base removed from V and 3 bases from J, the gap between germline ends came to 9 bases. The CDR3 loop is CASSQGGGYTEAFF. In nucleotides, the CDR3 is TGCGCCAGCAGCCAAGGCGGGGGATACACTGAAGCTTTCTTT.